One T cell receptor (beta chain) is described in this entry. Its antigen is currently not known. Base-call qualities are not available, and no considerably larger clone is one nucleotide away. These data belong to a study of blood T cell repertoires in COVID-19 (dated by TCRdb to between 2020 and 2021). Turning to the overall study: Samples covering the acute and convalescent phases of COVID-19 were provided by collaborators in the United States, Italy and Spain. The material from the prospective study consisted of cDNA or gDNA derived from T cells, B-cell-depleted T cells, or PBMCs. Subjects who had been exposed to COVID-19, were actively infected with it, or had recovered from it provided the deeply sampled blood TCRbeta repertoires that made up the dataset. The repertoires were made available in a free public database intended to serve as a resource for research on the immune response to SARS-CoV-2. Samples came from the ongoing ImmuneRACE study (first 160 participants) plus 1,254 subjects from 6 global collaborators. Sample metadata almost always included a de-identified subject ID, COVID-19 status, age in years and sex. Where available, HLA class I and class II types were taken from metadata supplied by the sample provider and were not determined by assay-based typing. Results and caveats for the whole study, not just this receptor: Clinical and demographic metadata were provided uncurated, with the amount varying by source and participant.

Reading the germline V gene gives CDR1 SGHRS and CDR2 YFSETQ. The CDR3, cysteine through phenylalanine, is 15 amino acids long. The sequence is cut down to CDR3 DNA, 45 bases in frame from base 1. Cut back by 0 bases and 3 bases, the V and J ends lie 12 bases apart. Collaborating institutions collected whole blood in K2EDTA tubes following their own protocols. For TCRbeta analysis, collaborators shipped samples as frozen whole blood, isolated PBMCs, or DNA extracted from either of those sample types. TCRbeta CDR3 regions were amplified from genomic DNA using the immunoSEQ Assay, a bias-controlled multiplex PCR. The original pipeline was this. The number of nucleated cells in each sample was estimated by amplification of reference gene primers within the assay. To quantify the absolute abundance of each unique TCRbeta CDR3 rearrangement, sequence reads were collapsed and filtered. For each sample, productive Simpson clonality was calculated as the square root of Simpson's diversity index over productive rearrangements. TCRdb mirrors the immuneACCESS table, restricted to in-frame sequences. Some clones are absent from its copies; in checked studies, under half trace to an unresolved V gene, and the reason for the others is unknown. The DNA gave D and trimming, while V, J and clone size come from that table. The sample profile shows 190,000 or so clones; about 85% of them were found once. The top ten hold about 9.1% of the sample.

This TCR was recovered from a woman of 80 years or more with acute or convalescent COVID-19. Input material: peripheral blood. The chain is assembled from TRBV5-1 and TRBJ1-2; matching of 5 bases hints at TRBD1 as the D gene. The DNA is TGCGCCAGCAGCTTGGCTCTAGGACACGACTATGGCTACACCTTC. This codes for CASSLALGHDYGYTF.